This TCR beta chain was identified in a study of Tregs in tolerant kidney transplant recipients. Findings and caveats of the study: No direct test of biological reproducibility was done here. Tolerant patients' donor-specific Tregs expanded beyond overall Tregs, suggesting antigen-driven growth.

Related graft donors supplied nonmyeloablative bone marrow transplants, and mixed chimerism was transient. Unstimulated regulatory T cells (CD4+CD25+CD127-), CD4+CD25- non-regulatory cells, CD4 and CD8 cells were FACS-sorted from thawed PBMCs. Generated by immunoSEQ multiplex PCR, the TCRdb table keeps only in-frame clones and is missing some. The sample table includes around 10,000 clones. To note about this clone: Its antigen is as yet unknown.

This specimen consisted of CD8+ T cells from blood (PBMCs), obtained 24 months after the transplant. This receptor was obtained from a human patient who received a combined kidney and bone marrow transplant. Certain T cells may be donor cells from the graft.

CDR3 in amino acids: CASSQRLADTDTQYF. The sequenced CDR3 bases are TGTGCCAGCAGCCAGAGACTAGCGGACACAGATACG. The genes are TRBV4-2 and TRBJ2-3; 9 positions agree with TRBD2. The DNA ends 3 residues before the CDR3 does, and the rest of the CDR3 is filled in from the germline J gene. The V segment lost 3 bases and the J segment 2 bases; nucleotides outside the gene matches: 3. Germline lookup yields CDR1 LGHNA and CDR2 YNFKEQ. CDR3 length: 15 amino acids.